The sequence of this T cell receptor beta chain was determined in a study of shared clonotypes between healthy human individuals. The CDR3 is 14 amino acids. Germline CDR1 SGHRS, CDR2 YFSETQ. V was pared by 4 bases and J by 5 bases, with 13 bases between. Generated by immunoSEQ multiplex PCR, the TCRdb table keeps only in-frame clones and is missing some. This repertoire shows approximately 470,000 clones, around 80% found once; its top ten account for more than 10%. This TCR was sampled from a woman between 35 and 50 years old in good health. Some clones in this sample may be carry-over from other donors' samples. Sequencing was performed on PBMCs. The chain couples TRBV5-1 to TRBJ2-1; TRBD1 might be the D (6 bases). CDR3 in DNA: TGCGCCAGCAGCCAAGTGGGGGCTAACAATGAGCAGTTCTTC. Amino acid sequence: CASSQVGANNEQFF.